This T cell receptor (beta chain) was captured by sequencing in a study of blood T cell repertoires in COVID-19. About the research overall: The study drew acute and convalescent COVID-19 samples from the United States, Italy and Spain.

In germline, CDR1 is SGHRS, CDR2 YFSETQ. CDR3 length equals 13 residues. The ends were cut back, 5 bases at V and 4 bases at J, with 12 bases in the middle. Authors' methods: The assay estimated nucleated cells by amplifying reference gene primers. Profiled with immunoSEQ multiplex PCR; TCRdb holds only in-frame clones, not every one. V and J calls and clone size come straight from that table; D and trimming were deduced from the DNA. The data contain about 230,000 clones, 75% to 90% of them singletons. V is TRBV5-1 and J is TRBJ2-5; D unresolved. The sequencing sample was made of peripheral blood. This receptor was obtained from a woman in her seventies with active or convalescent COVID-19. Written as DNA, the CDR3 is TGCGCCAGCAGTCCTAGACGTGGAGAGACCCAGTACTTC. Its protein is CASSPRRGETQYF.